This T cell receptor beta chain derives from a study of metastatic and nonmetastatic thyroid tumors. About the research overall: Comparative analysis of repertoires was undertaken across blood and tumor or nodule tissue obtained from malignant and benign thyroid patients.

Using MiXCR, TCRdb reanalyzed the PCR reads. The sample contains tens of thousands of clones, around a fifth of which appear only once. No patient had received any treatment before thyroid surgery. Germline CDR1 reads LNHDA; CDR2 reads SQIVND (reference sequence). CDR3 size: 14 residues. Study-wide points: When malignant thyroid tumors were compared with benign nodules, TCR beta diversity was reportedly significantly higher in the malignant tumors. This held in both blood and tumor samples.

Concerning this clone: What it binds is unknown. The junction differs from germline at one of its ends, possibly a read error.

This sequence was found in a female donor with papillary thyroid cancer or a benign thyroid nodule (not recorded which). Some clones in this sample may be carry-over from other donors' samples. The sample taken for sequencing was blood. The chain carries TRBV19 and TRBJ2-3; D remains ambiguous. This CDR3 is CAISIDLEEYTQYF. The DNA of the CDR3 is TGTGCCATTAGTATAGATCTTGAGGAGTATACGCAGTATTTT.